This TCR beta chain was identified in a study of cytomegalovirus exposure and HLA in healthy donors. The ends were cut back, 5 bases at V and 1 base at J, with 9 bases in the middle. The germline V gene encodes CDR1 KGHSH and CDR2 LQKENI. The CDR3 is made up of 15 amino acids. This PCR relied on a set of 60 Vbeta primers and 13 Jbeta primers. This table comes from immunoSEQ multiplex PCR, and its TCRdb copy is limited to in-frame clones, with some not included. The sample holds roughly 150,000 clones, 75% to 80% seen once. What was sequenced was PBMCs. This TCR came from a male donor in good health and CMV-seronegative. The chain links TRBV18 to TRBJ2-6; possible D gene TRBD2, 5 bases. This chain's CDR3 is CASSKEGSGANVLTF. Written as DNA, the CDR3 is TGTGCCAGCTCAAAAGAGGGATCTGGGGCCAACGTCCTGACTTTC.